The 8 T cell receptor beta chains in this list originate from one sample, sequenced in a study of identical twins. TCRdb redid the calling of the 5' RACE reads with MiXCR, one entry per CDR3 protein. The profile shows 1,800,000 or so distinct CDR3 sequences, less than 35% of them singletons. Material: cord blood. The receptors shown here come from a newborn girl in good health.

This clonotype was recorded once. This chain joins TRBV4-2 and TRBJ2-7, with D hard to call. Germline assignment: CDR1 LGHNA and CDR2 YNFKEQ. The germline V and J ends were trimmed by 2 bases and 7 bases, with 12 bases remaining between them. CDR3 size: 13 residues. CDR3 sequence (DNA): TGTGCCAGCAGCCAAAGATCGAGTAATGAGCAGTACTTC. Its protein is CASSQRSSNEQYF.

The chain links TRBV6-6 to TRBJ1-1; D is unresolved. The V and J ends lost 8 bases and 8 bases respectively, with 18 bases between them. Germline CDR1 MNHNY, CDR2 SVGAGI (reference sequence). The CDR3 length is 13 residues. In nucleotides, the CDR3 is TGTGCCAGCGGCCGGAGTTGGGGAGCCGAAGCTTTCTTT. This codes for CASGRSWGAEAFF.

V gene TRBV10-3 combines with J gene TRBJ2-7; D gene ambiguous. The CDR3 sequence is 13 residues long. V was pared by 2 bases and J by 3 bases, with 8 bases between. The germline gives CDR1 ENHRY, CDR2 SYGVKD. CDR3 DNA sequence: TGTGCCATCAGTGAGATTCCTAGCTACGAGCAGTACTTC. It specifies CAISEIPSYEQYF.

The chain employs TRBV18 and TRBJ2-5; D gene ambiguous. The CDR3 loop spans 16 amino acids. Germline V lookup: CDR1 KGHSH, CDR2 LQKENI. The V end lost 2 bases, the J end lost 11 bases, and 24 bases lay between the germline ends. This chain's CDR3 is CASSPSRLDNYNEQYF. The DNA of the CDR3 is TGTGCCAGCTCACCATCGAGGCTAGACAACTACAATGAGCAGTACTTC. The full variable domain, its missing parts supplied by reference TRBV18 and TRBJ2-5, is NAGVMQNPRHLVRRRGQEARLRCSPMKGHSHVYWYRQLPEEGLKFMVYLQKENIIDESGMPKERFSAEFPKEGPSILRIQQVVRGDSAAYFCASSPSRLDNYNEQYFGPGTRLLVL.

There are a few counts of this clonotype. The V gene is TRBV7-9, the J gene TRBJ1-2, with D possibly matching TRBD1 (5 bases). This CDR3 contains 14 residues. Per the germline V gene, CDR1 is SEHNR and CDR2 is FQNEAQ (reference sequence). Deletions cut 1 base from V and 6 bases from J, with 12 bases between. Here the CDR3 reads CASSLGGSPDGYTF. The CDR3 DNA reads TGTGCCAGCAGCTTAGGGGGGTCTCCGGATGGCTACACCTTC.

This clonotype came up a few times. The CDR3 sequence: CASSLYTGGRQPQHF. The CDR3 DNA is TGTGCCAGCAGCTTATACACTGGCGGGCGTCAGCCCCAGCATTTT. The rearrangement uses TRBV7-2 and TRBJ1-5; D remains unclear. Trimming stripped 2 bases from V and 6 bases from J, with 14 bases between. The CDR3 is 15 amino acids. Germline loops: CDR1 SGHTA, CDR2 FQGNSA.

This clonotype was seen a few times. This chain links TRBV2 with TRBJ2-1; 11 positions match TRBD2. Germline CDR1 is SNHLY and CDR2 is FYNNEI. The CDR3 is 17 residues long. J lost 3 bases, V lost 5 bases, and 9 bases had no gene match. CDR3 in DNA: TGTGCCAGCAGTTCTCCCTTAACTAGCGGGAGCTACAATGAGCAGTTCTTC. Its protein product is CASSSPLTSGSYNEQFF.

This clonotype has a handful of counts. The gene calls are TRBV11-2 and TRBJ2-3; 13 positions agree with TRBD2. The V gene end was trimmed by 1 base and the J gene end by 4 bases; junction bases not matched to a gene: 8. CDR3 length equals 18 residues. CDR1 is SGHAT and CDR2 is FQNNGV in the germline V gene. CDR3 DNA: TGTGCCAGCAGCTTAGCCAAGCGACTAGCGGGGGGCTCAGATACGCAGTATTTT. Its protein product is CASSLAKRLAGGSDTQYF. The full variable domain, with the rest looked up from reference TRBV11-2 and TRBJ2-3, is EAGVAQSPRYKIIEKRQSVAFWCNPISGHATLYWYQQILGQGPKLLIQFQNNGVVDDSQLPKDRFSAERLKGVDSTLKIQPAKLEDSAVYLCASSLAKRLAGGSDTQYFGPGTRLTVL.